The 8 T cell receptor beta chains below were found in one sample sequenced in a study of metastatic and nonmetastatic thyroid tumors. All patients reached thyroid surgery having received no treatment beforehand. MiXCR re-clonotyped the PCR reads for TCRdb. This table has 20,000 to 25,000 clones, 20% appearing once. Input material: blood. These receptors were collected from a female donor with papillary thyroid cancer or a benign thyroid nodule (not recorded which). Some clones in this sample may be carry-over from other donors' samples.

This clone came up a few times. The chain links TRBV7-8 to TRBJ2-7, with 9 bases that match TRBD2. The V gene end was trimmed by 6 bases and the J gene end by 6 bases; junction bases not matched to a gene: 12. The CDR3 covers 15 residues. Germline CDR1 is SGHVS and CDR2 is FQNEAQ. The DNA of the CDR3 is TGTGCCAGCAGGAAAGGTGGGCTAGCGGGATCCGAGCAGTACTTC. It codes for CASRKGGLAGSEQYF.

V gene TRBV2 combines with J gene TRBJ1-2; D not resolved. This CDR3 is 14 amino acids long. V lost 5 bases, J lost 0 bases, and 10 bases lay in between. Germline V CDR1 and CDR2: SNHLY, FYNNEI. This CDR3 is CASSPLAANYGYTF. The CDR3 coding sequence is TGTGCCAGCAGTCCATTGGCAGCTAACTATGGCTACACCTTC.

This clone counts as medium-sized. This sequence joins TRBV6-2 or TRBV6-3 and TRBJ2-7, with D possibly matching TRBD1 (6 bases). The germline V gene encodes CDR1 MNHEY and CDR2 SVGEGT. Trimming left V 0 bases short and J 2 bases short, with 14 bases between. The CDR3 runs 16 residues. The CDR3 loop is CASSYSGASMTYEQYF. The CDR3 DNA is TGTGCCAGCAGTTACTCGGGGGCGTCAATGACCTACGAGCAGTACTTC.

This clone was observed at least ten times. This rearrangement joins TRBV18 to TRBJ2-1; D gene unclear. The V end was cut by 3 bases, the J end by 8 bases, with 14 bases between. CDR3 length: 14 amino acids. Germline-derived CDR1 and CDR2 are KGHSH and LQKENI. CDR3 sequence reads: CASSPPLMGDEQFF. The CDR3 DNA follows: TGTGCCAGCTCACCGCCTCTTATGGGCGATGAGCAGTTCTTC.

This clone was recorded at least ten times. V gene TRBV4-2 combines with J gene TRBJ2-7; TRBD2 agrees at 8 bases. The germline CDR1 and CDR2 sequences are LGHNA and YNFKEQ. The J segment lost 12 bases and the V segment lost 0 bases, leaving 13 bases of the junction unmatched. This CDR3 spans 15 amino acids. CDR3 DNA sequence: TGTGCCAGCAGCCAAGATCCGGGGGGGATGCCTACGAGGTACTTC. It is translated as CASSQDPGGMPTRYF.

This clone is medium-sized within its sample. CDR3 DNA sequence: TGTGCCAGCAGCTCATCCGGGACTAGCCCCCGCAATGAGCAGTTCTTC. It yields the protein CASSSSGTSPRNEQFF. The chain recombines TRBV12-3 or TRBV12-4 with TRBJ2-1; 9 bases align to TRBD2. The CDR3 covers 16 residues. V gave up 6 bases and J gave up 6 bases; unmatched junction bases: 12.

The sample holds many counts of this clone. The chain carries TRBV5-1 and TRBJ2-5; 11 bases fit TRBD2. V trimming: 3 bases; J trimming: 4 bases; junction bases outside the gene matches: 2. The CDR3 is 14 residues long. From germline, CDR1 is SGHRS and CDR2 YFSETQ. This chain's CDR3 is CASSSGTSGETQYF. The CDR3 DNA is TGCGCCAGCAGCTCCGGGACTAGCGGAGAGACCCAGTACTTC.

The chain employs TRBV5-1 and TRBJ1-2; 10 bases map to TRBD1. Losses at the gene ends were 7 bases for V and 5 bases for J; bases not matched to a gene: 8. The CDR3 consists of 14 residues. Per germline, CDR1 SGHRS and CDR2 YFSETQ. This chain's CDR3 is CASWDRGTTYGYTF. The CDR3 region has the DNA TGCGCCAGCTGGGACAGGGGTACCACATATGGCTACACCTTC. The whole variable domain, remainder taken from reference TRBV5-1 and TRBJ1-2, is KAGVTQTPRYLIKTRGQQVTLSCSPISGHRSVSWYQQTPGQGLQFLFEYFSETQRNKGNFPGRFSGRQFSNSRSEMNVSTLELGDSALYLCASWDRGTTYGYTFGSGTRLTVV.